One sample yielded the 10 T cell receptor beta chains listed below, sequenced in a study of graft-versus-host responses after intestinal transplantation. These TCRs are of unknown antigen specificity. Sequencing used immunoSEQ multiplex PCR; TCRdb keeps in-frame clones, though not all of them. The sample includes about 70,000 clones, almost 90% seen only once; the top ten take 4%. Here the sequenced sample was unstimulated CD8+ T cells sorted from spleen or lymph node cells, taken before transplant. The receptors originated from a human donor who was the organ donor for an intestinal transplant.

The chain employs TRBV25-1 and TRBJ2-3; 8 bases map to TRBD1. Germline V gene lookup returns CDR1 MGHDK and CDR2 SYGVNS. The CDR3 is 16 amino acids. V lost 1 base, J lost 6 bases, and 9 bases stayed unmatched. The CDR3 region has the DNA TGTGCCAGCAGTGAATCGGGACAGGCAGCTGGGGATACGCAGTATTTT. Its translation is CASSESGQAAGDTQYF. The full variable domain, with the rest looked up from reference TRBV25-1 and TRBJ2-3, is EADIYQTPRYLVIGTGKKITLECSQTMGHDKMYWYQQDPGMELHLIHYSYGVNSTEKGDLSSESTVSRIRTEHFPLTLESARPSHTSQYLCASSESGQAAGDTQYFGPGTRLTVL.

J is TRBJ2-1 and V is TRBV6-5; TRBD1 is a possible D gene (5 bases). V was trimmed by 2 bases and J by 4 bases, leaving 9 bases between them. This CDR3 comprises 14 residues. Germline V gene data show CDR1 as MNHEY and CDR2 as SVGAGI. CDR3 coding DNA: TGTGCCAGCAGTTACGTACAGGAGTACAATGAGCAGTTCTTC. Translating gives CASSYVQEYNEQFF.

The chain uses TRBV6-5 and TRBJ1-3; 7 bases align to TRBD1. Trimming at V came to 5 bases and at J to 0 bases, leaving 4 bases not matched to a gene. This CDR3 has 15 amino acids. The germline CDR1 and CDR2 sequences are MNHEY and SVGAGI. The CDR3 reads CASSPWDSSGNTIYF. The DNA of the CDR3 is TGTGCCAGCAGTCCCTGGGACAGCTCTGGAAACACCATATATTTT.

V gene TRBV7-8 combines with J gene TRBJ1-1; 7 positions match TRBD1. The germline gives CDR1 SGHVS, CDR2 FQNEAQ. The CDR3 loop spans 15 amino acids. J gave up 1 base and V 1 base, and 3 bases lay outside the gene matches. The DNA for the CDR3 is TGTGCCAGCAGCTTAGTGGACAGGACGAACACTGAAGCTTTCTTT. Its translation: CASSLVDRTNTEAFF.

This clone was detected only once. In nucleotides, the CDR3 is TGTGCCACCAGCAGAGATAAGGGGGCGGCTAATGAAAAACTGTTTTTT. Protein: CATSRDKGAANEKLFF. The J gene is TRBJ1-4, the V gene TRBV15; 7 bases are shared with TRBD1. This CDR3 spans 16 amino acids. Germline loops: CDR1 LNHNV, CDR2 YYDKDF (reference sequence). With V trimmed by 0 bases and J by 3 bases, 4 bases remained unmatched.

This clone was seen just once. The V call is TRBV7-9, the J call TRBJ1-1; D call uncertain. CDR1 SEHNR and CDR2 FQNEAQ come from the germline V gene (reference sequence). CDR3 size: 13 residues. The germline V and J ends were trimmed by 5 bases and 1 base, with 8 bases remaining between them. CDR3 nucleotide sequence: TGTGCCAGCAGCCGGGGTGGGAACACTGAAGCTTTCTTT. It translates to CASSRGGNTEAFF.

The V and J genes are TRBV28 and TRBJ2-3, with 13 bases fitting TRBD2. Germline CDR1 and CDR2: MDHEN and SYDVKM. Germline trimming cut 5 bases from V and 7 bases from J; bases unmatched to any gene: 6. This CDR3 has 15 amino acids. CDR3 DNA sequence: TGTGCCAGCAGTCAACTAGCGGGGGGGTACTATACGCAGTATTTT. Residues: CASSQLAGGYYTQYF.

This clone was found once. This rearrangement joins TRBV5-1 to TRBJ2-2, with D possibly matching TRBD2 (5 bases). Germline CDR1 is SGHRS and CDR2 is YFSETQ. CDR3 size: 11 residues. V lost 6 bases and J 6 bases, leaving 6 bases between the germline ends. The CDR3 DNA is TGCGCCAGCAACGGGGCCGGGGAGCTGTTTTTT. Translating gives CASNGAGELFF.

The V call is TRBV28, the J call TRBJ2-7, with 8 bases identical to TRBD1. This CDR3 is built from 13 residues. Losses at the gene ends were 3 bases for V and 4 bases for J; bases not matched to a gene: 2. Germline V gene sequence: CDR1 MDHEN, CDR2 SYDVKM. This CDR3 reads CASSLTGAYEQYV. The CDR3, as DNA: TGTGCCAGCAGTTTGACAGGGGCATACGAGCAGTACGTC.

The CDR3 protein is CASSPSGGPLNEQFF. In DNA form, the CDR3 reads TGTGCCAGCAGTCCAAGCGGGGGCCCTCTCAATGAGCAGTTCTTC. This sequence joins TRBV28 and TRBJ2-1, with 8 bases aligning to TRBD2. CDR1 MDHEN and CDR2 SYDVKM come from the germline V gene. The trim removed 5 bases at V and 6 bases at J, leaving 9 bases unmatched. The CDR3 is 15 amino acids.